The clone carrying this T cell receptor (beta chain) was counted once. The sample belongs to a study of blood T cell repertoires in COVID-19. Study summary: COVID-19 samples from acute and convalescent phases originated in the United States, Italy and Spain. Sources were T cells, B-cell-depleted T cells, or PBMCs; the material itself was cDNA or gDNA.

Only in-frame clones appear in the TCRdb table, and some are missing; sequencing was by immunoSEQ multiplex PCR. The sample lists around 480,000 clones, approximately 88% seen once, with roughly 13% in the top ten. CDR3 size: 16 residues. V was clipped by 0 bases and J by 2 bases, with 13 bases between them. Patients from Seattle were sampled longitudinally, starting during active infection. Sequencing input: peripheral blood. The sequence was collected from a woman in her forties or fifties with COVID-19, enrolled during active disease. V is TRBV6-7 and J is TRBJ1-1; no clear D. TRBV6-7 is an open reading frame, and its role is uncertain. The CDR3 DNA is TGTGCCAGCAGTTACTCGAAGGCGGCCTTTAACACTGAAGCTTTCTTT. Protein product: CASSYSKAAFNTEAFF.